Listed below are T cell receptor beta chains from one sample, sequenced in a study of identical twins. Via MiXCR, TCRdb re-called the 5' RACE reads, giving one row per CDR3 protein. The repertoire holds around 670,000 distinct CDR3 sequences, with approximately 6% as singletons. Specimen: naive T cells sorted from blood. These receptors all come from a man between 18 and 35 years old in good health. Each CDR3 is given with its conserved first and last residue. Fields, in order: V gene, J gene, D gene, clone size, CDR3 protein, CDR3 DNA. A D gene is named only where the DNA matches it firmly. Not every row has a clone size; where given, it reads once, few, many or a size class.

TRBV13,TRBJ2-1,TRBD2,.,CASSLGLAGGYEQFF,TGTGCCAGCAGCTTGGGACTAGCGGGAGGCTATGAGCAGTTCTTC
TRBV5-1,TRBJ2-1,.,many,CASSLAPGGSVNEQFF,TGCGCCAGCAGCTTGGCCCCTGGGGGCTCGGTCAATGAGCAGTTCTTC
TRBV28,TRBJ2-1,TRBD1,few,CASRPGQGANEQFF,TGTGCCAGCAGACCTGGACAGGGTGCCAATGAGCAGTTCTTC
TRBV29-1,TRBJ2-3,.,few,CSGDPAGTDTQYF,TGCAGCGGTGACCCAGCCGGCACAGATACGCAGTATTTT
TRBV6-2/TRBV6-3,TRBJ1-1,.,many,CASQDRRTEAFF,TGTGCCAGCCAAGACCGTCGTACTGAAGCTTTCTTT
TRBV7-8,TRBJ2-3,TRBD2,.,CASSLPNTSGRGDTQYF,TGTGCCAGCAGCCTTCCGAACACTAGCGGGAGAGGAGATACGCAGTATTTT
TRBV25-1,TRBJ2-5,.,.,CASSDLRTVGTQYF,TGTGCCAGCAGTGATTTAAGGACGGTCGGGACCCAGTACTTC
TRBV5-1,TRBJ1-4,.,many,CASSPLGATNEKLFF,TGCGCCAGCAGCCCCCTGGGTGCAACTAATGAAAAACTGTTTTTT
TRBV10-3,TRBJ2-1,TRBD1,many,CAIRTGHEQFF,TGTGCCATCAGGACAGGGCATGAGCAGTTCTTC
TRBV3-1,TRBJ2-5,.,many,CASSHSSDGWETQYF,TGTGCCAGCAGCCATTCGAGCGACGGTTGGGAGACCCAGTACTTC
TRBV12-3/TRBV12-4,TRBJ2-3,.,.,CASSLLEGADTQYF,TGTGCCAGCAGTTTACTAGAAGGTGCAGATACGCAGTATTTT
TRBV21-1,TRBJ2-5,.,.,CASSKELAGGPLVQETQYF,TGTGCCAGCAGCAAAGAACTAGCGGGAGGGCCATTGGTCCAAGAGACCCAGTACTTC
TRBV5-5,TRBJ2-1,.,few,CASSYGLLPGDEQFF,TGTGCCAGCAGCTACGGACTCCTGCCGGGGGATGAGCAGTTCTTC
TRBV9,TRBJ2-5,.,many,CASSESGLRSRLNQETQYF,TGTGCCAGCAGCGAATCCGGGCTTCGGTCGCGCCTGAACCAAGAGACCCAGTACTTC
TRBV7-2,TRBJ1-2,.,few,CASSLTPGPGYTF,TGTGCCAGCAGCTTAACCCCGGGCCCTGGCTACACCTTC
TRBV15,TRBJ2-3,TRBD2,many,CATSRDRRGAQYF,TGTGCCACCAGCAGAGATAGACGGGGGGCGCAGTATTTT
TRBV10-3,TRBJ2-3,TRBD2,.,CAISGLAGRDTQYF,TGTGCCATCAGTGGCCTAGCGGGAAGGGATACGCAGTATTTT
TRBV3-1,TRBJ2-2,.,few,CASWGSNTGELFF,TGTGCCAGCTGGGGCAGCAACACCGGGGAGCTGTTTTTT
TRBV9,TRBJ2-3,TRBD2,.,CASSVELSGVTDTQYF,TGTGCCAGCAGCGTAGAGTTGAGCGGGGTCACAGATACGCAGTATTTT
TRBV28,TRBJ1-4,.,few,CASQARREKLFF,TGTGCCAGCCAAGCCAGGAGAGAAAAACTGTTTTTT
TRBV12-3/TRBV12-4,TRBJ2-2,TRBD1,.,CASSLVVTGTTGELFF,TGTGCCAGCAGTTTAGTTGTGACAGGGACCACCGGGGAGCTGTTTTTT
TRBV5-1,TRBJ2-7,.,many,CASSFDTNSYEQYF,TGCGCCAGCAGCTTCGACACCAACTCCTACGAGCAGTACTTC
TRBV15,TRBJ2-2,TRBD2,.,CATQAWDGRRHTGELFF,TGTGCCACCCAGGCCTGGGACGGGAGGAGACACACCGGGGAGCTGTTTTTT
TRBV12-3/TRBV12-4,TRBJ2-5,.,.,CASSLGGLKGGVGTQYF,TGTGCCAGCAGTTTAGGGGGTCTTAAGGGGGGGGTTGGGACCCAGTACTTC
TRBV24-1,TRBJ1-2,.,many,CATSDLGRNYGYTF,TGTGCCACCAGTGACCTCGGACGGAACTATGGCTACACCTTC
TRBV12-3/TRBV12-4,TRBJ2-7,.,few,CASSSPRTSYEQYF,TGTGCCAGCAGTTCCCCCAGGACCTCCTACGAGCAGTACTTC
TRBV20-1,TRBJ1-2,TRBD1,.,CSARAPGTGDGYTF,TGCAGTGCTAGAGCCCCCGGGACAGGGGATGGCTACACCTTC
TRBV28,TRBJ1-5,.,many,CASRSTGQPQHF,TGTGCCAGCAGGTCAACAGGCCAGCCCCAGCATTTT
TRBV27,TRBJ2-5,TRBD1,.,CASSPGQGAPQYF,TGTGCCAGCAGCCCGGGACAGGGGGCTCCCCAGTACTTC
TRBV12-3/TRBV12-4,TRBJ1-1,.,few,CAIPLRDPRPAFF,TGTGCCATACCTCTTAGGGACCCTCGTCCGGCTTTCTTT
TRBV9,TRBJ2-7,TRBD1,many,CASTPSTGGEYEQYF,TGTGCCAGCACTCCTTCTACAGGGGGCGAATACGAGCAGTACTTC
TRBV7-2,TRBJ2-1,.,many,CASSLGGILDGAPFF,TGTGCCAGCAGCTTAGGAGGGATATTAGATGGTGCTCCGTTCTTC
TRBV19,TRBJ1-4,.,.,CASSGLTKIEKLFF,TGTGCCAGTAGTGGTCTCACCAAAATAGAAAAACTGTTTTTT
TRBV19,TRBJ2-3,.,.,CASSTGFSGDTQYF,TGTGCCAGTAGTACCGGTTTCTCTGGAGATACGCAGTATTTT
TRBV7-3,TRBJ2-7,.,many,CASRISDSYEQYF,TGTGCCAGCAGGATTTCCGACAGCTACGAGCAGTACTTC
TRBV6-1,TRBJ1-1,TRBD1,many,CASRNQGELTEAFF,TGTGCCAGCAGGAACCAGGGGGAACTCACTGAAGCTTTCTTT
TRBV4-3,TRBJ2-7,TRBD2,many,CASSPGTSGTYEQYF,TGCGCCAGCAGCCCCGGGACTAGCGGGACCTACGAGCAGTACTTC
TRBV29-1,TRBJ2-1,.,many,CSVEGGSRLGNEQFF,TGCAGCGTTGAAGGTGGGTCGAGGTTAGGCAATGAGCAGTTCTTC
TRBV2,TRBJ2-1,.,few,CASSEGLEATYNEQFF,TGTGCCAGCAGTGAAGGACTAGAAGCGACCTACAATGAGCAGTTCTTC
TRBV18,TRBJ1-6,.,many,CASSPTGDEPLHF,TGTGCCAGCTCACCCACGGGGGATGAACCCCTCCACTTT
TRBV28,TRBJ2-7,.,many,CASRPALTYEQYF,TGTGCCAGCAGACCAGCGCTAACCTACGAGCAGTACTTC
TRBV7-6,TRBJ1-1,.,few,CASSLVVRDWDPMNTEAFF,TGTGCCAGCAGCTTAGTGGTCCGGGATTGGGACCCGATGAACACTGAAGCTTTCTTT
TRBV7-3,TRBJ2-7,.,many,CASSPGHLYEQYF,TGTGCCAGCAGCCCCGGACACCTCTACGAGCAGTACTTC
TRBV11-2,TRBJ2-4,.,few,CASSSLTSSFDIQYF,TGTGCCAGCAGCTCCCTCACTAGTTCGTTTGACATTCAGTACTTC
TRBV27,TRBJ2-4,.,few,CASSRAVAKNIQYF,TGTGCCAGCAGCCGAGCGGTAGCCAAAAACATTCAGTACTTC
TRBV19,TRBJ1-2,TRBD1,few,CASSRRQGRNTF,TGTGCCAGTAGTAGAAGACAGGGCCGAAACACCTTC
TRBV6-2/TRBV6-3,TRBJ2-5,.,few,CASTPMAGQETQYF,TGTGCCAGCACCCCTATGGCAGGACAAGAGACCCAGTACTTC
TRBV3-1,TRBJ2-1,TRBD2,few,CASSQVARLAGFSQFF,TGTGCCAGCAGCCAAGTAGCCCGACTAGCGGGATTTTCACAGTTCTTC
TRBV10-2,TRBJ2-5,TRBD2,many,CASRKGLAGGPGSLFEETQYF,TGCGCCAGCAGAAAGGGACTAGCGGGAGGGCCGGGGTCTCTCTTCGAAGAGACCCAGTACTTC
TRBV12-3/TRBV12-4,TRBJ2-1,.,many,CASSTPAGDSYNEQFF,TGTGCCAGCAGTACCCCGGCAGGGGATTCCTACAATGAGCAGTTCTTC
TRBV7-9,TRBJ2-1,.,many,CASSLAQFEQFF,TGTGCCAGCAGCTTAGCTCAATTTGAGCAGTTCTTC
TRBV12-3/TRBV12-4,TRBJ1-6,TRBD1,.,CASSPGTGQNSPLHF,TGTGCCAGCAGCCCCGGGACAGGGCAAAATTCACCCCTCCACTTT
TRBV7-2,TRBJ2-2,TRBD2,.,CASSLAASGWAGELFF,TGTGCCAGCAGCTTAGCGGCTAGCGGTTGGGCCGGGGAGCTGTTTTTT
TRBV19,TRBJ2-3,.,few,CASRRGPQGTDTQYF,TGTGCCAGTAGGCGGGGACCGCAAGGCACAGATACGCAGTATTTT
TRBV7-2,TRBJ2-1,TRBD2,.,CASRPSTSGRFGEQFF,TGTGCCAGCAGGCCGTCGACTAGCGGGAGATTCGGTGAGCAGTTCTTC
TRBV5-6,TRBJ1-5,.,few,CASSSTYGNQPQHF,TGTGCCAGCAGCTCGACCTATGGCAATCAGCCCCAGCATTTT